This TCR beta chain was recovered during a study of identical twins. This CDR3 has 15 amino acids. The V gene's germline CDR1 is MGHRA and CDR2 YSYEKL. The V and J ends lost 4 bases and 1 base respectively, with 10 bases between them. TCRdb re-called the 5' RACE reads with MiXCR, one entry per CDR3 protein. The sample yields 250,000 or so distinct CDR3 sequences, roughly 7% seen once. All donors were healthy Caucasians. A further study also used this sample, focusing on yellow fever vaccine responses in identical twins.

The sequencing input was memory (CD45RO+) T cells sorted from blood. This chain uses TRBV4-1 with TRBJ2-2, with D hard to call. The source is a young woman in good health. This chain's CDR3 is CASSRVGGNTGELFF. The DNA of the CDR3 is TGCGCCAGCAGCCGGGTGGGTGGGAACACCGGGGAGCTGTTTTTT.